Following are 27 T cell receptor beta chains from one sample sequenced in a study of technical replicates of blood from several donors. Method: immunoSEQ multiplex PCR; TCRdb's copy keeps in-frame clones and lacks some. The repertoire consists of 90,000 to 100,000 clones, with roughly 94% occurring once and the leading ten covering approximately 0.33%. Sequenced material: T cells isolated from PBMCs. The receptors shown here come from a human donor in good health.

The chain joins TRBV4-1 to TRBJ2-7; TRBD2 matches 13 bases. Germline V gene data show CDR1 as MGHRA and CDR2 as YSYEKL. After removal of 0 bases from V and 2 bases from J, the junction contained 1 base not matched to a gene. The CDR3 runs to 16 residues. The CDR3 reads CASSQETSGRPYEQYF. CDR3 coding DNA: TGCGCCAGCAGCCAAGAGACTAGCGGGAGGCCCTACGAGCAGTACTTC.

The rearrangement links TRBV19 to TRBJ2-7; 9 positions match TRBD1. The CDR3 loop spans 13 amino acids. Germline V gene data show CDR1 as LNHDA and CDR2 as SQIVND (reference sequence). With V trimmed by 4 bases and J by 2 bases, 0 bases remained unmatched. In DNA form, the CDR3 reads TGTGCCAGTAGTAGGGACAGGGCCTACGAGCAGTACTTC. Its translation: CASSRDRAYEQYF.

V is TRBV11-3 and J is TRBJ2-2; 9 bases map to TRBD1. Trimming took 6 bases from V and 1 from J; bases not matched to a gene: 9. The CDR3 has 17 amino acids. CDR1 is SGHNT and CDR2 is YENEEA in the germline V gene. This chain's CDR3 is CASSATGGAGNTGELFF. The CDR3 region has the DNA TGTGCCAGCAGTGCTACAGGGGGCGCGGGGAACACCGGGGAGCTGTTTTTT. Using reference TRBV11-3 and TRBJ2-2 for the parts outside the CDR3, the full variable domain is EAGVVQSPRYKIIEKKQPVAFWCNPISGHNTLYWYLQNLGQGPELLIRYENEEAVDDSQLPKDRFSAERLKGVDSTLKIQPAELGDSAVYLCASSATGGAGNTGELFFGEGSRLTVL.

The rearrangement joins TRBV9 to TRBJ2-3; TRBD2 agrees at 8 bases. Per the germline V gene, CDR1 is SGDLS and CDR2 is YYNGEE. The CDR3 runs to 15 residues. Germline trimming cut 0 bases from V and 4 bases from J; bases unmatched to any gene: 4. The CDR3 protein is CASSVETSGADTQYF. In DNA form, the CDR3 reads TGTGCCAGCAGCGTAGAAACTAGCGGTGCAGATACGCAGTATTTT. The whole variable domain, remainder taken from reference TRBV9 and TRBJ2-3, is DSGVTQTPKHLITATGQRVTLRCSPRSGDLSVYWYQQSLDQGLQFLIQYYNGEERAKGNILERFSAQQFPDLHSELNLSSLELGDSALYFCASSVETSGADTQYFGPGTRLTVL.

The chain couples TRBV21-1 to TRBJ2-4; the D call in the table, TRBD2, was not verified against the DNA. TRBV21-1 is termed a pseudogene. This CDR3 is 16 amino acids long. The CDR3 DNA follows: TGTGCCAGCAGGGAGGCTAGCGGGATGGGCAAAAACATTCAGTACTTC. Protein sequence: CASREASGMGKNIQYF.

This clone was observed once. J is TRBJ2-1 and V is TRBV11-3, with 14 positions matching TRBD2. Germline V gene sequence: CDR1 SGHNT, CDR2 YENEEA. The CDR3 consists of 14 residues. V lost 5 bases, J lost 7 bases, and 1 base stayed unmatched. CDR3 protein: CASSRLAGGNEQFF. As DNA, the CDR3 is TGTGCCAGCAGCAGACTAGCGGGAGGGAATGAGCAGTTCTTC.

The chain uses TRBV18 and TRBJ2-6; D possibly corresponds to TRBD2 (5 bases). The CDR3 is 15 residues long. The germline V gene encodes CDR1 KGHSH and CDR2 LQKENI. V lost 5 bases and J 0 bases, leaving 8 bases between the germline ends. CDR3 residues: CASSLGSSGANVLTF. The CDR3 region has the DNA TGTGCCAGCTCATTAGGGAGCTCTGGGGCCAACGTCCTGACTTTC.

The V call is TRBV15, the J call TRBJ2-1; possibly TRBD1 for D (5 bases). This CDR3 contains 15 residues. Trimming left V 1 base short and J 5 bases short, with 12 bases between. CDR1 is LNHNV, CDR2 YYDKDF, per germline (reference sequence). The CDR3 region has the DNA TGTGCCACCAGCAGAGCTGCAGGGATCAACAATGAGCAGTTCTTC. This sequence encodes CATSRAAGINNEQFF.

The V and J genes are TRBV5-6 and TRBJ2-7; D gene unclear. V lost 2 bases and J 3 bases, leaving 6 bases between the germline ends. This CDR3 has 12 residues. The germline V gene has CDR1 SGHDT and CDR2 YYEEEE. The CDR3: CASSFYSYEQYF. CDR3 in DNA: TGTGCCAGCAGCTTCTACAGCTACGAGCAGTACTTC.

The chain has TRBV7-8 and TRBJ2-1; D perhaps matches TRBD2 (5 bases). CDR1 and CDR2 from the germline V gene are SGHVS and FQNEAQ. The V and J ends lost 5 bases and 3 bases respectively, with 8 bases between them. The CDR3 consists of 13 residues. CDR3 residues: CASSGSIYNEQFF. The CDR3, as DNA: TGTGCCAGCAGCGGGAGTATCTACAATGAGCAGTTCTTC.

This clone has only one observation. The V call is TRBV6-5, the J call TRBJ2-7, with D possibly being TRBD1 (6 bases). The germline V gene encodes CDR1 MNHEY and CDR2 SVGAGI. The ends were cut back, 0 bases at V and 2 bases at J, with 8 bases in the middle. This CDR3 contains 14 residues. The CDR3 DNA sequence: TGTGCCAGCAGTTACTCGAGGGACACCTACGAGCAGTACTTC. This sequence encodes CASSYSRDTYEQYF.

The chain has TRBV27 and TRBJ1-4; TRBD1 agrees at 11 bases. Germline V gene data show CDR1 as MNHEY and CDR2 as SMNVEV (reference sequence). The CDR3 covers 14 residues. V lost 6 bases to trimming and J lost 8 bases; unmatched junction nucleotides: 5. The CDR3 coding sequence is TGTGCCAGCAGAAGGACAGGGGGCGGGGAAAAACTGTTTTTT. Residues: CASRRTGGGEKLFF. Together with reference TRBV27 and TRBJ1-4, the CDR3 gives the full variable domain: EAQVTQNPRYLITVTGKKLTVTCSQNMNHEYMSWYRQDPGLGLRQIYYSMNVEVTDKGDVPEGYKVSRKEKRNFPLILESPSPNQTSLYFCASRRTGGGEKLFFGSGTQLSVL.

V is TRBV21-1 and J is TRBJ1-1; the D call in the table, TRBD1, was not verified against the DNA. TRBV21-1 has pseudogene status. This CDR3 comprises 15 residues. The CDR3 loop is CASSKNGPRNTEAFF. CDR3 DNA: TGTGCCAGCAGCAAAAATGGGCCGAGGAACACTGAAGCTTTCTTT.

The chain has TRBV27 and TRBJ2-7; the D is unclear. CDR1 MNHEY and CDR2 SMNVEV come from the germline V gene (reference sequence). Trimming took off 3 bases at V and 0 bases at J, with 6 bases between the two ends. CDR3 length equals 13 residues. This CDR3 is CASSFAVSYEQYF. CDR3 sequence (DNA): TGTGCCAGCAGTTTCGCAGTCTCCTACGAGCAGTACTTC.

This clone was recorded once. The chain carries TRBV27 and TRBJ1-2; D gene unclear. CDR1 is MNHEY and CDR2 is SMNVEV in the germline V gene (reference sequence). V lost 5 bases, J lost 8 bases, and 21 bases lay in between. This CDR3 spans 15 amino acids. The CDR3 region is CASSPGGQALRGYTF. CDR3 in DNA: TGTGCCAGCAGTCCCGGAGGGCAAGCCCTTCGGGGCTACACCTTC.

V gene TRBV7-2 combines with J gene TRBJ2-1; 9 bases fit TRBD2. This CDR3 has 15 amino acids. Germline lookup yields CDR1 SGHTA and CDR2 FQGNSA. J was trimmed by 9 bases and V by 0 bases; bases with no gene match: 6. The CDR3 DNA sequence: TGTGCCAGCAGCTTAGCGGGGACTAGCAGTCCTGAGCAGTTCTTC. Its protein is CASSLAGTSSPEQFF. Filled out from reference TRBV7-2 and TRBJ2-1, the complete variable domain reads GAGVSQSPSNKVTEKGKDVELRCDPISGHTALYWYRQSLGQGLEFLIYFQGNSAPDKSGLPSDRFSAERTGGSVSTLTIQRTQQEDSAVYLCASSLAGTSSPEQFFGPGTRLTVL.

The chain carries TRBV19 and TRBJ2-1; D remains ambiguous. The CDR3 runs to 15 residues. Germline V CDR1 and CDR2: LNHDA, SQIVND (reference sequence). The germline V and J ends were trimmed by 1 base and 0 bases, with 7 bases remaining between them. CDR3 nucleotide sequence: TGTGCCAGTAGTATAGTTGGGCGCTCCTACAATGAGCAGTTCTTC. Amino acid sequence: CASSIVGRSYNEQFF.

The chain is built from TRBV7-8 and TRBJ2-7; D ambiguous. V was pared by 5 bases and J by 3 bases, with 11 bases between. This CDR3 has 13 amino acids. CDR1 and CDR2 (germline): SGHVS, FQNEAQ. CDR3 region: CASSLGLHYEQYF. In nucleotides, the CDR3 is TGTGCCAGCAGCCTGGGCCTTCACTACGAGCAGTACTTC.

The chain carries TRBV7-3 and TRBJ1-2; D possibly corresponds to TRBD1 (6 bases). V shed 5 bases and J shed 8 bases, with 12 bases lying between them. Germline V gene lookup returns CDR1 SGHTA and CDR2 FQGTGA. The CDR3 covers 12 residues. The CDR3 nucleotides are TGTGCCAGCAGCCCAGGGGATCAGGGCTACACCTTC. This encodes CASSPGDQGYTF.

J is TRBJ2-2 and V is TRBV18; 13 bases are a match to TRBD2. Per the germline V gene, CDR1 is KGHSH and CDR2 is LQKENI. This CDR3 contains 18 residues. J was trimmed by 0 bases and V by 4 bases; bases with no gene match: 5. The CDR3 DNA reads TGTGCCAGCTCACTAGTGGGACTAGCGGGACCGAACACCGGGGAGCTGTTTTTT. As protein: CASSLVGLAGPNTGELFF. The full variable domain, its missing parts supplied by reference TRBV18 and TRBJ2-2, is NAGVMQNPRHLVRRRGQEARLRCSPMKGHSHVYWYRQLPEEGLKFMVYLQKENIIDESGMPKERFSAEFPKEGPSILRIQQVVRGDSAAYFCASSLVGLAGPNTGELFFGEGSRLTVL.

The chain has TRBV10-3 and TRBJ1-5; D unresolved. Germline V gene data show CDR1 as ENHRY and CDR2 as SYGVKD. V lost 0 bases and J 2 bases, leaving 8 bases between the germline ends. This CDR3 is 15 amino acids long. The CDR3 region is CAISESSRGNQPQHF. The CDR3, as DNA: TGTGCCATCAGTGAGTCGTCGAGGGGCAATCAGCCCCAGCATTTT.

V and J are TRBV27 and TRBJ2-5, with 9 bases matching TRBD1. CDR3 length: 15 residues. Germline assignment: CDR1 MNHEY and CDR2 SMNVEV (reference sequence). With V trimmed by 4 bases and J by 5 bases, 8 bases remained unmatched. CDR3 in amino acids: CASSSGTGILETQYF. The DNA for the CDR3 is TGTGCCAGCAGTTCCGGGACAGGGATATTGGAGACCCAGTACTTC.

The CDR3 nucleotides read TGCGCCAGCAGCCCAGGGCGGACGCTCTCCTACAATGAGCAGTTCTTC. Its protein product is CASSPGRTLSYNEQFF. The gene calls are TRBV4-1 and TRBJ2-1; TRBD1 might be the D (5 bases). This CDR3 region has 16 residues. Trimming removed 4 bases from V and 0 bases from J, with 13 bases in between. Germline V lookup: CDR1 MGHRA, CDR2 YSYEKL.

The V gene is TRBV18, the J gene TRBJ1-2; the D is unclear. Per the germline V gene, CDR1 is KGHSH and CDR2 is LQKENI. The CDR3 loop spans 13 amino acids. Trimming cost V 1 base and J 4 bases, with 7 bases left between them. The CDR3: CASSPRALYGYTF. CDR3 in DNA: TGTGCCAGCTCACCACGGGCCCTCTATGGCTACACCTTC.

In DNA form, the CDR3 reads TGTGCCAGTTCCTCAGGGGATGTGAACACTGAAGCTTTCTTT. Translation gives CASSSGDVNTEAFF. The chain carries TRBV27 and TRBJ1-1; TRBD1 might be the D (6 bases). This CDR3 is built from 14 residues. The V gene's germline CDR1 is MNHEY and CDR2 SMNVEV (reference sequence). The ends were cut back, 9 bases at V and 0 bases at J, with 14 bases in the middle.

The chain employs TRBV7-3 and TRBJ2-6, with a possible D match to TRBD2 (7 bases). Germline values: CDR1 SGHTA, CDR2 FQGTGA. Trimming left V 1 base short and J 6 bases short, with 16 bases between. CDR3 length: 17 amino acids. This CDR3 is CASSLKGGGLEANVLTF. Here the CDR3 DNA reads TGTGCCAGCAGCTTAAAAGGGGGGGGGCTGGAGGCCAACGTCCTGACTTTC.

This chain connects TRBV19 to TRBJ2-3; the match to TRBD1 covers 7 bases. Germline V CDR1 and CDR2: LNHDA, SQIVND (reference sequence). Trimming cost V 4 bases and J 0 bases; bases outside gene matches: 7. CDR3 length: 16 residues. The CDR3 DNA sequence: TGTGCCAGTAGTAGGTGGGGGACAGCAAGCACAGATACGCAGTATTTT. The encoded protein is CASSRWGTASTDTQYF.